This T cell receptor beta chain is from a study of cytomegalovirus exposure and HLA in healthy donors. For the study at large: Some 180 million T cells yielded roughly 120 million unique TCR beta sequences in earlier analysis.

The study ran its PCR with 60 Vbeta and 13 Jbeta primers. The repertoire was sequenced with immunoSEQ multiplex PCR; TCRdb's copy has only in-frame clones and lacks some. This table holds some 40,000 clones. Looked up from germline, CDR1 is MDHEN and CDR2 is SYDVKM. This CDR3 has 16 residues. V was pared by 2 bases and J by 4 bases, with 15 bases between. Whole-study findings and limits: No immune exposure information besides CMV serostatus was available.

Concerning this clone: Antigen specificity is unknown.

The rearrangement uses TRBV28 and TRBJ1-3, with D possibly TRBD1 on 6 matching bases. The sequence was obtained from a human donor in good health. Sequencing was performed on PBMCs. The CDR3 coding sequence is TGTGCCAGCAGTTTAGGGGTACAGGGACGGGGAAACACCATATATTTT. It encodes CASSLGVQGRGNTIYF.